Below are 27 T cell receptor beta chains sequenced from a single sample in a study of shared clonotypes between healthy human individuals. Assay: immunoSEQ multiplex PCR; the TCRdb copy retains only in-frame clones and omits some. The profile shows around 2.1 million clones, under 95% of them singletons. Positively selected for CCR7, the CD45RO-negative cells used as naive CD8 cells excluded terminally differentiated effector memory CD45RA+ cells. The sample comprised naive CD8+ T cells from PBMCs. These receptors originate from a man in his late teens or twenties in good health. Some clones in this sample may be carry-over from other donors' samples.

This clone was seen a single time. This chain uses TRBV25-1 with TRBJ2-7, with 14 bases matching TRBD2. The germline CDR1 and CDR2 sequences are MGHDK and SYGVNS. CDR3 length: 15 residues. V shed 4 bases and J 3 bases; nucleotides not matched to a gene: 2. The CDR3 loop is CASSAGLAGDYEQYF. DNA of the CDR3: TGTGCCAGCAGTGCGGGACTAGCGGGAGACTACGAGCAGTACTTC.

This clone was seen just once. The chain combines TRBV7-9 with TRBJ2-1, with 12 positions matching TRBD1. V lost 4 bases to trimming and J lost 9 bases; unmatched junction nucleotides: 16. The CDR3 spans 18 residues. Germline assignment: CDR1 SEHNR and CDR2 FQNEAQ (reference sequence). CDR3 sequence reads: CASSSGTGGLSFFPEQFF. CDR3 DNA sequence: TGTGCCAGCAGCTCCGGGACAGGGGGCTTAAGTTTTTTTCCTGAGCAGTTCTTC.

The chain has TRBV6-5 and TRBJ2-7; 7 positions agree with TRBD2. The CDR3 loop spans 16 amino acids. Germline loops: CDR1 MNHEY, CDR2 SVGAGI. The ends lost 0 bases at V and 2 bases at J; junction bases unmatched: 7. The CDR3 loop reads CASSYSTGEGTYEQYF. CDR3 in DNA: TGTGCCAGCAGTTACTCGACGGGGGAGGGGACCTACGAGCAGTACTTC.

The rearrangement links TRBV4-2 to TRBJ2-7, with D tentatively TRBD1 or TRBD2 (5 bases each). The length of the CDR3 is 15 residues. Trimming stripped 1 base from V and 5 bases from J, with 15 bases between. In germline, CDR1 is LGHNA, CDR2 YNFKEQ. CDR3 region: CASSQGGLGTDEQYF. The CDR3 DNA sequence: TGTGCCAGCAGCCAAGGGGGGTTAGGGACGGACGAGCAGTACTTC.

The genes are TRBV11-2 and TRBJ2-4; 9 bases match TRBD2. The V gene end was trimmed by 1 base and the J gene end by 8 bases; junction bases not matched to a gene: 9. Germline V CDR1 and CDR2: SGHAT, FQNNGV. CDR3 size: 16 residues. DNA for the CDR3: TGTGCCAGCAGCTTAGCCCCGACTAGCGGAGGGCACATTCAGTACTTC. Its protein is CASSLAPTSGGHIQYF. Drawing the rest from reference TRBV11-2 and TRBJ2-4, the complete variable domain is EAGVAQSPRYKIIEKRQSVAFWCNPISGHATLYWYQQILGQGPKLLIQFQNNGVVDDSQLPKDRFSAERLKGVDSTLKIQPAKLEDSAVYLCASSLAPTSGGHIQYFGAGTRLSVL.

The rearrangement links TRBV7-9 to TRBJ2-7; weak D call: TRBD2 (6 bases). The CDR3 has 14 amino acids. V gave up 7 bases and J gave up 2 bases, with 15 bases separating them. Germline CDR1 is SEHNR and CDR2 is FQNEAQ (reference sequence). The CDR3 spells CASNSGLATYEQYF. The CDR3, as DNA: TGTGCCAGCAACTCAGGTCTAGCGACCTACGAGCAGTACTTC.

This clone has only one observation. This rearrangement joins TRBV19 to TRBJ2-1; 11 bases match TRBD2. CDR1 and CDR2 (germline): LNHDA, SQIVND (reference sequence). This CDR3 contains 13 residues. Unmatched junction bases numbered 1, after V lost 3 bases and J lost 9 bases. The CDR3 DNA reads as TGTGCCAGTAGTATCCTAGCGGGAGGTGAGCAGTTCTTC. Protein sequence: CASSILAGGEQFF.

The gene calls are TRBV2 and TRBJ2-7, with unresolved D. The CDR3 is 11 amino acids. With 6 bases removed from V and 6 bases from J, the gap between germline ends came to 9 bases. Germline V gives CDR1 SNHLY, CDR2 FYNNEI. The CDR3 sequence is CASRPVGEQYF. For the CDR3, the DNA is TGTGCCAGCAGACCAGTGGGCGAGCAGTACTTC.

The chain has TRBV4-1 and TRBJ2-7, with TRBD2 identical over 9 bases. V trimming: 3 bases; J trimming: 0 bases; junction bases outside the gene matches: 9. In germline, CDR1 is MGHRA, CDR2 YSYEKL. The CDR3 spans 17 residues. CDR3 residues: CASSHGPIAGASYEQYF. Written as DNA, the CDR3 is TGCGCCAGCAGCCACGGGCCTATAGCGGGGGCCTCCTACGAGCAGTACTTC.

V usage is TRBV27 and J usage is TRBJ2-5; the D gene is possibly TRBD2 (6 bases). Trimming removed 6 bases at V and 3 bases at J, with 14 bases between. The CDR3 totals 14 residues. CDR1 is MNHEY, CDR2 SMNVEV, per germline (reference sequence). CDR3 sequence reads: CASRTREEEETQYF. The CDR3 DNA follows: TGTGCCAGCAGAACTAGGGAGGAAGAAGAGACCCAGTACTTC.

Details on this clone: Within the sample, other DNA sequences also encode this same CDR3. This sequence joins TRBV11-2 and TRBJ2-7; TRBD2 matches at 8 bases. CDR1 and CDR2 (germline): SGHAT, FQNNGV. The CDR3 has 15 residues. J gave up 3 bases and V 1 base, and 5 bases lay outside the gene matches. The CDR3 nucleotides read TGTGCCAGCAGCTTAGGTCGGGAGGGACTCTACGAGCAGTACTTC. This gives the protein CASSLGREGLYEQYF.

The J gene is TRBJ2-3, the V gene TRBV7-2, with 12 bases lining up with TRBD2. Germline CDR1 reads SGHTA; CDR2 reads FQGNSA. The CDR3 contains 16 residues. With V trimmed by 3 bases and J by 4 bases, 5 bases remained unmatched. CDR3 sequence: CASSFRTSGTADTQYF. DNA of the CDR3: TGTGCCAGCAGCTTCCGGACTAGCGGGACAGCAGATACGCAGTATTTT.

The rearrangement links TRBV7-8 to TRBJ2-1; 14 nucleotides match TRBD2. Trimming removed 5 bases from V and 4 bases from J; junction bases left unmatched: 7. The CDR3 contains 17 residues. Per germline, CDR1 SGHVS and CDR2 FQNEAQ. In DNA form, the CDR3 reads TGTGCCAGCAGCCCCCAGGGACTAGCGGGAGCTTACAATGAGCAGTTCTTC. It is translated as CASSPQGLAGAYNEQFF.

In the case of this clone: Other DNA variants within this sample encode the same CDR3. The rearrangement links TRBV11-2 to TRBJ2-7; unclear D gene. CDR1 is SGHAT and CDR2 is FQNNGV in the germline V gene. The CDR3 runs 11 residues. The V end was cut by 1 base, the J end by 6 bases, with 4 bases between. This CDR3 is CASSLASEQYF. The CDR3 nucleotides read TGTGCCAGCAGCTTAGCAAGCGAGCAGTACTTC.

The chain employs TRBV7-9 and TRBJ2-7; 7 nucleotides match TRBD2. The V and J ends lost 7 bases and 2 bases, in that order; junction bases with no gene match: 14. Per germline, CDR1 SEHNR and CDR2 FQNEAQ (reference sequence). CDR3 length: 16 residues. The CDR3 loop is CASKKMAGAGAYEQYF. CDR3 sequence (DNA): TGTGCCAGCAAGAAAATGGCGGGAGCGGGCGCCTACGAGCAGTACTTC.

This clone was seen only once. This chain joins TRBV9 and TRBJ2-7; D call uncertain. Germline V gene sequence: CDR1 SGDLS, CDR2 YYNGEE. The CDR3 is 13 amino acids. Trimming took 3 bases from V and 3 from J, leaving 10 bases between them. The CDR3 region is CASSGRSLYEQYF. CDR3 in DNA: TGTGCCAGCAGCGGGCGGTCCCTCTACGAGCAGTACTTC. Using reference TRBV9 and TRBJ2-7 for the parts outside the CDR3, the full variable domain is DSGVTQTPKHLITATGQRVTLRCSPRSGDLSVYWYQQSLDQGLQFLIQYYNGEERAKGNILERFSAQQFPDLHSELNLSSLELGDSALYFCASSGRSLYEQYFGPGTRLTVT.

CDR3 sequence: CASSLGLLGELFF. In nucleotides, the CDR3 is TGTGCCAGCAGTCTAGGACTCCTCGGGGAGCTGTTTTTT. The V call is TRBV27, the J call TRBJ2-2, with a tentative D call TRBD2 (5 bases). The CDR3 has 13 amino acids. V lost 5 bases and J lost 7, with 11 bases in between. CDR1 and CDR2 (germline): MNHEY, SMNVEV (reference sequence).

The genes are TRBV28 and TRBJ2-7; 9 nucleotides match TRBD1. The CDR3 consists of 14 residues. Trimming removed 4 bases from V and 4 bases from J; junction bases left unmatched: 5. Looked up from germline, CDR1 is MDHEN and CDR2 is SYDVKM. The CDR3 is CASSWGTGSYEQYF. The CDR3 DNA reads TGTGCCAGCAGTTGGGGGACAGGGAGTTACGAGCAGTACTTC. The full variable domain, in which reference TRBV28 and TRBJ2-7 provide the parts outside the CDR3, is DVKVTQSSRYLVKRTGEKVFLECVQDMDHENMFWYRQDPGLGLRLIYFSYDVKMKEKGDIPEGYSVSREKKERFSLILESASTNQTSMYLCASSWGTGSYEQYFGPGTRLTVT.

This clone was counted once. The rearrangement uses TRBV7-2 and TRBJ1-2; D is possibly TRBD1 (6 bases). Trimming left V 3 bases short and J 5 bases short, with 13 bases between. Germline V lookup: CDR1 SGHTA, CDR2 FQGNSA. This CDR3 spans 14 amino acids. The chain's CDR3 is CASSFYRVEYGYTF. The CDR3 nucleotides are TGTGCCAGCAGCTTCTACAGGGTAGAATATGGCTACACCTTC.

The CDR3 reads CASSDIARGQYF. CDR3 sequence (DNA): TGTGCCAGCAGTGACATAGCGCGGGGGCAGTACTTC. J is TRBJ2-7 and V is TRBV7-6; D may be TRBD2 (6 bases). With 6 bases removed from V and 9 bases from J, the gap between germline ends came to 15 bases. CDR1 and CDR2 from the germline V gene are SGHVS and FNYEAQ. This CDR3 has 12 amino acids. Using reference TRBV7-6 and TRBJ2-7 for the parts outside the CDR3, the full variable domain is GAGVSQSPRYKVTKRGQDVALRCDPISGHVSLYWYRQALGQGPEFLTYFNYEAQQDKSGLPNDRFSAERPEGSISTLTIQRTEQRDSAMYRCASSDIARGQYFGPGTRLTVT.

The rearrangement links TRBV10-3 to TRBJ2-2; D not resolved. Trimming left V 3 bases short and J 7 bases short, with 15 bases between. Germline CDR1 reads ENHRY; CDR2 reads SYGVKD. There are 15 residues in the CDR3. DNA for the CDR3: TGTGCCATCAGTGAAGGTGTCGAAATATTCGGGGAGCTGTTTTTT. Encoded protein: CAISEGVEIFGELFF.

The chain uses TRBV11-2 and TRBJ1-1; no firm D call. Germline V gives CDR1 SGHAT, CDR2 FQNNGV. V lost 5 bases to trimming and J lost 2 bases, with 12 bases between them. CDR3 size: 14 residues. The CDR3 DNA sequence: TGTGCCAGCAGCCCCTCACTCCGAAACACTGAAGCTTTCTTT. This encodes CASSPSLRNTEAFF.

V is TRBV7-9 and J is TRBJ2-7, with 9 bases aligning to TRBD1. V gave up 5 bases and J gave up 2 bases; unmatched junction bases: 4. Germline V gene data show CDR1 as SEHNR and CDR2 as FQNEAQ (reference sequence). This CDR3 region has 14 residues. The CDR3 DNA follows: TGTGCCAGCAGCACAGGGGGCCTAGCCTACGAGCAGTACTTC. This codes for CASSTGGLAYEQYF.

This chain uses TRBV2 with TRBJ2-7; the match to TRBD2 covers 8 bases. The CDR3 extends over 14 amino acids. Germline V CDR1 and CDR2: SNHLY, FYNNEI. With 10 bases clipped from V and 0 bases from J, the junction kept 8 bases outside the gene matches. CDR3 amino acids: CATIAGTSSYEQYF. The CDR3 bases are TGTGCCACCATCGCCGGGACTAGCTCCTACGAGCAGTACTTC.

The rearrangement links TRBV14 to TRBJ1-2; 7 bases agree with TRBD1. With 1 base clipped from V and 4 bases from J, the junction kept 3 bases outside the gene matches. The CDR3 has 14 residues. Germline CDR1 SGHDN, CDR2 FVKESK. The CDR3 coding sequence is TGTGCCAGCAGCCAAGTTACAGGGGTCTATGGCTACACCTTC. Amino acids: CASSQVTGVYGYTF.

The chain carries TRBV6-6 and TRBJ2-2, with TRBD2 matching over 10 bases. The ends lost 4 bases at V and 6 bases at J; junction bases unmatched: 5. The CDR3 has 15 amino acids. Germline V gene sequence: CDR1 MNHNY, CDR2 SVGAGI (reference sequence). For the CDR3, the DNA is TGTGCCAGCAGTTTTAAGCGGGAGGGTCCCGGGGAGCTGTTTTTT. This encodes CASSFKREGPGELFF.

The chain uses TRBV4-1 and TRBJ1-2; no firm D call. This CDR3 is 15 amino acids long. Trimming took off 0 bases at V and 4 bases at J, with 12 bases between the two ends. Germline CDR1 reads MGHRA; CDR2 reads YSYEKL. CDR3 sequence (DNA): TGCGCCAGCAGCCAAGAAAACGGAGTCTCCTATGGCTACACCTTC. The encoded protein is CASSQENGVSYGYTF.